The clone carrying this T cell receptor (beta chain) was seen more than once but under ten times. This specimen comes from a study of blood T cell repertoires in COVID-19. Study-wide background: Spain, Italy and the United States supplied samples that represented acute and convalescent COVID-19. From T cells, B-cell-depleted T cells, or PBMCs came the material, which was cDNA or gDNA.

Original handling: Reference gene primer amplification in the assay estimated nucleated cell counts. Produced via immunoSEQ multiplex PCR; TCRdb's table is partial and in-frame only. The V and J calls and the clone size are those of that table, but D and trimming were determined from the DNA. The repertoire includes around 81,000 clones, approximately 80% of them detected once, and 3% to 3.5% sits in the top ten. V was shortened by 9 bases and J by 1 base, with 17 bases between the two germline ends. The CDR3 is made up of 15 amino acids. Germline V gene data show CDR1 as KGHDR and CDR2 as SFDVKD. The sequence derives from a man aged 45-65 years with acute or convalescent COVID-19. The J gene is TRBJ2-5, the V gene TRBV24-1; D remains unclear. Sequencing was performed on peripheral blood. The CDR3 here is CATSVGAMFQETQYF. DNA for the CDR3: TGTGCCACCTCCGTTGGAGCGATGTTCCAAGAGACCCAGTACTTC.